This T cell receptor beta chain was recorded in a study of response to subunit inactivated influenza vaccine. From the RT-PCR reads, TCRdb called clonotypes with MiXCR, one entry per CDR3 protein. The sample consists of about 570,000 distinct CDR3 sequences, about 11% of them appearing once. With 0 bases removed from V and 2 bases from J, the gap between germline ends came to 9 bases. The germline V gene has CDR1 ENHRY and CDR2 SYGVKD. CDR3 length equals 15 residues. These data also formed part of another study, on T cells expressing NK-cell markers. Per that study: Libraries used 5'RACE template switching adding universal primer site and UMIs. All TCR beta repertoires analysed originated from sorted CD3+CD56+NKG2C+, CD3+CD56+NKG2C- and CD3+CD56-NKG2C+ T cells. Eight donors were sequenced, of whom seven were HCMV-seropositive, while the remaining one was HCMV-seronegative. What remained unclear was the HCMV specificity of expanded NKG2C+ T cell clones.

This chain joins TRBV10-3 and TRBJ2-3; no clear D. This specimen consisted of PBMCs from blood, obtained on the day of vaccination. The origin of this receptor is a man aged 50 to 59 who received an inactivated influenza vaccine. CDR3: CAISESILPTDTQYF. DNA for the CDR3: TGTGCCATCAGTGAGTCGATACTACCCACAGATACGCAGTATTTT.